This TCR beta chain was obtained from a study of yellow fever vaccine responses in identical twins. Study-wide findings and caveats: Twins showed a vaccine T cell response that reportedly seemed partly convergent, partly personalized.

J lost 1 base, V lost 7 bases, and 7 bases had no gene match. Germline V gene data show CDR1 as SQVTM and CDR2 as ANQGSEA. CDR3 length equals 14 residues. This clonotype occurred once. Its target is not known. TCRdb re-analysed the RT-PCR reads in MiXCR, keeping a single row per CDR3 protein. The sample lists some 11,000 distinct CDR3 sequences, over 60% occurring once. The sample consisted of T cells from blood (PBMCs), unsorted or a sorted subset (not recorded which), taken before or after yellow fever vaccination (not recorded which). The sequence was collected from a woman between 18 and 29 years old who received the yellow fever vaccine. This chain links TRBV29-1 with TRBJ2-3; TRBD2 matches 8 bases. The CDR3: CSAGGGLRTDTQYF. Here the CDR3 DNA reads TGCAGCGCCGGGGGGGGGCTACGCACAGATACGCAGTATTTT.